The 17 T cell receptor beta chains listed next were all sequenced from one sample in a study of prognosis after radiotherapy for stage I lung cancer. Genomic DNA was subjected to two-round multiplex PCR for amplification of TCR beta CDR3. Primers (each specific to one TRBV or TRBJ gene) were used in first-round PCR. TCRdb itself ran the multiplex PCR reads through MiXCR, one entry per CDR3 protein. The sample consists of approximately 51,000 distinct CDR3 sequences, 30% to 40% of them appearing once. The sequencing here drew on PBMCs, taken before or after stereotactic body radiation therapy (not recorded which). The receptors stem from a donor over 45 with non-small cell lung cancer.

The chain is built from TRBV5-1 and TRBJ2-2; TRBD1 matches 8 bases. The V and J ends lost 4 bases and 8 bases, in that order; junction bases with no gene match: 10. Germline V gene data show CDR1 as SGHRS and CDR2 as YFSETQ. CDR3 length equals 15 residues. CDR3 coding DNA: TGCGCCAGCAGCGACCCACAGGGGGAGTCAGGGGAGCTGTTTTTT. Its protein product is CASSDPQGESGELFF.

This clonotype has a count of ten or more. V is TRBV7-2 and J is TRBJ2-3; 7 bases are a match to TRBD2. Germline assignment: CDR1 SGHTA and CDR2 FQGNSA. Germline trimming cut 8 bases from V and 3 bases from J; bases unmatched to any gene: 14. The CDR3 spans 16 residues. CDR3 bases: TGTGCCAGCTCGCTGGTTCGGCTAGCGGAGACAGATACGCAGTATTTT. It encodes CASSLVRLAETDTQYF. Using reference TRBV7-2 and TRBJ2-3 for the parts outside the CDR3, the full variable domain is GAGVSQSPSNKVTEKGKDVELRCDPISGHTALYWYRQSLGQGLEFLIYFQGNSAPDKSGLPSDRFSAERTGGSVSTLTIQRTQQEDSAVYLCASSLVRLAETDTQYFGPGTRLTVL.

This clonotype was found many times. This chain joins TRBV7-3 and TRBJ2-3; possible D gene TRBD1, 7 bases. V was clipped by 9 bases and J by 2 bases, with 15 bases between them. From germline, CDR1 is SGHTA and CDR2 FQGTGA. The CDR3 is 14 amino acids. Here the CDR3 DNA reads TGTGCCAGTCGTGCGGGACAGAACACAGATACGCAGTATTTT. Translation gives CASRAGQNTDTQYF. The whole variable domain, remainder taken from reference TRBV7-3 and TRBJ2-3, is GAGVSQTPSNKVTEKGKYVELRCDPISGHTALYWYRQSLGQGPEFLIYFQGTGAADDSGLPNDRFFAVRPEGSVSTLKIQRTERGDSAVYLCASRAGQNTDTQYFGPGTRLTVL.

Worth noting for this clonotype: This could be a read error, since a much larger clone is one nucleotide away. In nucleotides, the CDR3 is TGCAGTGCTATAGAAGAGACCCAGTACTTC. Translating it yields CSAIEETQYF. The chain carries TRBV20-1 and TRBJ2-5, with D uncertain. CDR1 and CDR2 from the germline V gene are DFQATT and SNEGSKA (reference sequence). The CDR3 spans 10 residues. V lost 4 bases, J lost 3 bases, and 3 bases lay in between.

This clonotype was counted many times. J is TRBJ2-1 and V is TRBV29-1, with D uncertain. The germline V and J ends were trimmed by 6 bases and 2 bases, with 11 bases remaining between them. CDR1 and CDR2 (germline): SQVTM, ANQGSEA. CDR3 length: 13 residues. The CDR3 spells CSVTALTYNEQFF. CDR3 DNA: TGCAGCGTGACGGCCCTCACCTACAATGAGCAGTTCTTC.

This chain connects TRBV10-2 to TRBJ2-5, with D perhaps given as TRBD1 or TRBD2 (6 bases each). Trimming removed 6 bases at V and 4 bases at J, with 12 bases between. Germline loops: CDR1 WSHSY, CDR2 SAAADI. This CDR3 contains 13 residues. The CDR3 here is CASRGGLGETQYF. The CDR3 bases are TGCGCCAGCAGGGGGGGCCTCGGAGAGACCCAGTACTTC.

The rearrangement joins TRBV7-2 to TRBJ1-5, with TRBD1 matching over 8 bases. Germline V gene lookup returns CDR1 SGHTA and CDR2 FQGNSA. V gave up 5 bases and J gave up 7 bases; unmatched junction bases: 7. The length of the CDR3 is 14 residues. CDR3 coding DNA: TGTGCCAGCAGCACACAGGGGGGAGGGCAGCCCCAGCATTTT. Amino acid sequence: CASSTQGGGQPQHF.

To note about this clonotype: This may be a read error, as it is one base from a much larger clone. The chain links TRBV10-3 to TRBJ2-5; D remains unclear. This CDR3 contains 12 residues. Germline V gene data show CDR1 as ENHRY and CDR2 as SYGVKD. Deletions cut 2 bases from V and 4 bases from J, with 5 bases between. The chain's CDR3 is CAISEVGETQYF. For the CDR3, the DNA is TGTGCCATCAGTGAGGTGGGAGAGACCCAGTACTTC.

For this clonotype: A read error is likely here: a far larger clone is one base away. The CDR3 loop is CASSLGRGRVDEQYF. The CDR3 DNA reads as TGTGCCAGCAGCTTAGGCCGGGGACGGGTCGACGAGCAGTACTTC. The chain is built from TRBV11-1 and TRBJ2-7; D is perhaps TRBD1 or TRBD2 (5 bases each). The germline V and J ends were trimmed by 1 base and 5 bases, with 15 bases remaining between them. This CDR3 contains 15 residues. The germline CDR1 and CDR2 sequences are SGHAT and FQDESV (reference sequence).

The table lists this clonotype with many counts. The V and J genes are TRBV5-1 and TRBJ2-2, with 7 bases lining up with TRBD1. The CDR3 is made up of 14 amino acids. Germline assignment: CDR1 SGHRS and CDR2 YFSETQ. With V trimmed by 4 bases and J by 3 bases, 3 bases remained unmatched. CDR3 DNA sequence: TGCGCCAGCAGCGTGACAGGGTACACCGGGGAGCTGTTTTTT. It encodes CASSVTGYTGELFF.

The chain has TRBV2 and TRBJ2-5, with 9 bases lining up with TRBD1. J lost 1 base, V lost 6 bases, and 3 bases had no gene match. From germline, CDR1 is SNHLY and CDR2 FYNNEI. The CDR3 totals 14 residues. The CDR3 protein is CASRRDRVQETQYF. CDR3 nucleotides: TGTGCCAGCAGGAGGGACAGGGTCCAAGAGACCCAGTACTTC.

As to this clonotype: This likely stems from a read error, as it lies one base from a far larger clone. V and J are TRBV7-2 and TRBJ1-6; D call uncertain. CDR3 length: 13 residues. Germline CDR1 SGHTA, CDR2 FQGNSA. DNA of the CDR3: TGTGTCAGCAGCTTATCCGGGAAAACGGCCCTCCACTTT. The encoded protein is CVSSLSGKTALHF.

A remark on this clonotype: It may be a read error: a sequence one base away is much more abundant. V gene TRBV29-1 combines with J gene TRBJ1-6, with D perhaps matching TRBD1 (5 bases). With 5 bases removed from V and 10 bases from J, the gap between germline ends came to 15 bases. The germline V gene encodes CDR1 SQVTM and CDR2 ANQGSEA. CDR3 length equals 13 residues. CDR3 sequence reads: CSVRRDSVSPLHF. CDR3 nucleotides: TGCAGCGTTCGCAGGGATTCGGTATCACCCCTCCACTTT.

This chain uses TRBV19 with TRBJ2-4, with 7 bases lining up with TRBD2. This CDR3 contains 18 residues. The germline CDR1 and CDR2 sequences are LNHDA and SQIVND (reference sequence). J was trimmed by 2 bases and V by 5 bases; bases with no gene match: 15. CDR3: CASSPYTAAGRTKNIQYF. The CDR3 DNA is TGTGCCAGTAGTCCCTATACCGCAGCGGGGAGGACCAAAAACATTCAGTACTTC. Complete variable domain (other parts from reference TRBV19 and TRBJ2-4): DGGITQSPKYLFRKEGQNVTLSCEQNLNHDAMYWYRQDPGQGLRLIYYSQIVNDFQKGDIAEGYSVSREKKESFPLTVTSAQKNPTAFYLCASSPYTAAGRTKNIQYFGAGTRLSVL.

This clonotype has only one observation. Given a much more abundant clone one base away, this may be a read error. The rearrangement uses TRBV6-5 and TRBJ2-1; TRBD2 might be the D (6 bases). The CDR3 length is 12 residues. V lost 2 bases, J lost 14 bases, and 13 bases lay in between. The germline V gene has CDR1 MNHEY and CDR2 SVGAGI. The chain's CDR3 is CASSYGAGMEFF. Written as DNA, the CDR3 is TGTGCCAGCAGTTACGGAGCGGGCATGGAGTTCTTC.

This clonotype was found many times. V and J are TRBV5-1 and TRBJ2-1; 8 positions match TRBD2. Per the germline V gene, CDR1 is SGHRS and CDR2 is YFSETQ. The CDR3 runs to 15 residues. V shed 3 bases and J 5 bases; nucleotides not matched to a gene: 7. CDR3 in amino acids: CASSSQSGGDNEQFF. For the CDR3, the DNA is TGCGCCAGCAGCTCCCAAAGCGGGGGAGACAATGAGCAGTTCTTC.

Regarding this clonotype: A much larger clonotype is one base distant, so this may be a read error. This sequence joins TRBV30 and TRBJ2-1; no clear D gene. The CDR3 runs 12 residues. V shed 3 bases and J shed 0 bases, with 3 bases lying between them. Germline V gene data show CDR1 as GTSNPN and CDR2 as SVGIG (reference sequence). CDR3 DNA sequence: TGTGCCTGGAGATACTCCTACAATGAGCAGTTCTTC. Translating gives CAWRYSYNEQFF.